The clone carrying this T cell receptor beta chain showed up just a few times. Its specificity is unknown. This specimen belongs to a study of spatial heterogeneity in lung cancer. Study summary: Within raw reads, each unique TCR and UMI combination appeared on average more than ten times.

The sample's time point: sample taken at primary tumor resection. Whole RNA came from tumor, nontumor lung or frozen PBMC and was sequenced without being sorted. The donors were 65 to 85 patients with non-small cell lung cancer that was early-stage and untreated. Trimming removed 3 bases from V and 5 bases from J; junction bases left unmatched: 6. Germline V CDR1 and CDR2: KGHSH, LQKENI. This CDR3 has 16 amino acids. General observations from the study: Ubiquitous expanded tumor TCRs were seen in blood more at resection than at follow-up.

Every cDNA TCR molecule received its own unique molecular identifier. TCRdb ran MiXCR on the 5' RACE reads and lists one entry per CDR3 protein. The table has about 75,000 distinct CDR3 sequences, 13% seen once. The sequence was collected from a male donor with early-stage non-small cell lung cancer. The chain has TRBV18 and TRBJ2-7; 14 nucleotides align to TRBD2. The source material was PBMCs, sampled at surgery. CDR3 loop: CASSPRLAGGQHEQYF. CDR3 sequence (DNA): TGTGCCAGCTCACCGAGACTAGCGGGAGGGCAGCACGAGCAGTACTTC.